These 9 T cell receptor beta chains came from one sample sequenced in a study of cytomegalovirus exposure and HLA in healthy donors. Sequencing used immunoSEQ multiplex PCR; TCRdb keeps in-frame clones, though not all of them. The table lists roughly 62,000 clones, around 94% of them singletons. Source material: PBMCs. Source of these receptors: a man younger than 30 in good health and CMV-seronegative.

Here the CDR3 DNA reads TGTGCCAGCAGTGTAGAAGGGAAGAGGGCATTGGCTTTCTTT. Amino acids: CASSVEGKRALAFF. The rearrangement uses TRBV27 and TRBJ1-1, with no clear D. Trimming pared 5 bases from V and 11 bases from J, leaving 21 bases between. This CDR3 spans 14 amino acids. The germline V gene encodes CDR1 MNHEY and CDR2 SMNVEV (reference sequence).

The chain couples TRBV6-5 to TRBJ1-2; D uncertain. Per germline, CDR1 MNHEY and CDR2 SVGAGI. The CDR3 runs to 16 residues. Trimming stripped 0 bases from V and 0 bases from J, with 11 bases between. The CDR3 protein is CASSYSSGAANYGYTF. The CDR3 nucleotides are TGTGCCAGCAGTTACTCTTCAGGAGCGGCTAACTATGGCTACACCTTC.

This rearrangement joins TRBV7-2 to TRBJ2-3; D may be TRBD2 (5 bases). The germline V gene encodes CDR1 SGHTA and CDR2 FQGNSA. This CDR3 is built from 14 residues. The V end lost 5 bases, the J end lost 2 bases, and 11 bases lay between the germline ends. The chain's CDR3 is CASSPGLNTDTQYF. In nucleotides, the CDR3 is TGTGCCAGCAGCCCCGGACTGAACACAGATACGCAGTATTTT.

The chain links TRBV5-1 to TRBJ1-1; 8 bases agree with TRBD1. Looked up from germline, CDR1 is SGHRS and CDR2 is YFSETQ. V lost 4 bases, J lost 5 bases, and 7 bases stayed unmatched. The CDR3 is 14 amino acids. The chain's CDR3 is CASSQTQGGTEAFF. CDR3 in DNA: TGCGCCAGCAGCCAGACACAGGGGGGGACTGAAGCTTTCTTT.

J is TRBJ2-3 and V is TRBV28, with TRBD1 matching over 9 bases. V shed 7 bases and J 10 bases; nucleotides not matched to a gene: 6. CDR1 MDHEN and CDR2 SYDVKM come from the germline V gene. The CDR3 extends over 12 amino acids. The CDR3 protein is CASTSDRGSQYF. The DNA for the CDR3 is TGTGCCAGCACTTCCGACAGGGGGTCGCAGTATTTT.

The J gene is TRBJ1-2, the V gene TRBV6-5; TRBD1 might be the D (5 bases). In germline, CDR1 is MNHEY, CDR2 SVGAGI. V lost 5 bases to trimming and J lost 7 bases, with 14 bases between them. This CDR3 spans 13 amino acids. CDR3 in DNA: TGTGCCAGCAGTCATCAGGGTTCGCGTGGCTACACCTTC. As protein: CASSHQGSRGYTF.

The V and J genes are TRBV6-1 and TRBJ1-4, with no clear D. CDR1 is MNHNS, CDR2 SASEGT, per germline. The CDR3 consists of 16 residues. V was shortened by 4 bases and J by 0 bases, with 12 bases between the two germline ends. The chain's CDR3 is CASSGASGSTNEKLFF. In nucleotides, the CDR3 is TGTGCCAGCAGTGGGGCCAGCGGCTCAACTAATGAAAAACTGTTTTTT.

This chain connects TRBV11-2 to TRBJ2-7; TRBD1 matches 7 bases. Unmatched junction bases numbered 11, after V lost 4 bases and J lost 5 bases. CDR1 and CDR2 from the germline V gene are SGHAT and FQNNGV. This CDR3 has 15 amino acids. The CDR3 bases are TGTGCCAGCAGCTCTCACGGTCTAGGGGGCAACGAGCAGTACTTC. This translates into CASSSHGLGGNEQYF. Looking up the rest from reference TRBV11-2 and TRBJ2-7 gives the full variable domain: EAGVAQSPRYKIIEKRQSVAFWCNPISGHATLYWYQQILGQGPKLLIQFQNNGVVDDSQLPKDRFSAERLKGVDSTLKIQPAKLEDSAVYLCASSSHGLGGNEQYFGPGTRLTVT.

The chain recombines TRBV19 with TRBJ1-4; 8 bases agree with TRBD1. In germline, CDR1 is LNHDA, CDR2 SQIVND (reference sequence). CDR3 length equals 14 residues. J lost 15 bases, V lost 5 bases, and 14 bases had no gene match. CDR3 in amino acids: CASSSTGTGTILFF. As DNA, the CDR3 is TGTGCCAGTAGTTCCACCGGGACAGGTACCATCTTGTTTTTT.